These 2 T cell receptor beta chains share one sample of origin, sequenced in a study of T cells in Graves' hyperthyroidism and ophthalmopathy. From RNA transcripts, TCR beta CDR3 regions were amplified. When the TCR CDR3 underwent first-round RT-PCR, the HTBI primer set was used. TCRdb recomputed calls from the multiplex PCR reads with MiXCR, one row per CDR3 protein. The table lists hundreds of thousands of distinct CDR3 sequences, over 12% of them singletons. The sequenced material came from blood. All receptors come from an older woman with Graves' ophthalmopathy.

This clonotype was detected ten times or more. The chain recombines TRBV28 with TRBJ1-1; possible D gene TRBD1, 6 bases. Germline CDR1 is MDHEN and CDR2 is SYDVKM. V was cut by 3 bases and J by 1 base, with 12 bases left in between. The CDR3 consists of 15 residues. The CDR3 loop is CASSFLGAPNTEAFF. Written as DNA, the CDR3 is TGTGCCAGCAGTTTCCTGGGGGCCCCGAACACTGAAGCTTTCTTT.

For this clonotype: One junction end disagrees with the germline gene, perhaps due to a read error. V gene TRBV19 combines with J gene TRBJ1-1; TRBD1 might be the D (5 bases). This CDR3 is built from 13 residues. Germline V gene sequence: CDR1 LNHDA, CDR2 SQIVND (reference sequence). The CDR3 nucleotides are TGTGCCAGTAGGGGCAGGGCTGACACTGAGGCTTTCTTT. Amino acid sequence: CASRGRADTEAFF.